This T cell receptor beta chain was recovered during a study of blood T cell repertoires in COVID-19 (TCRdb year 2020). General notes on the study: Samples covering the acute and convalescent phases of COVID-19 were provided by collaborators in the United States, Italy and Spain. The prospective study material was composed of cDNA or gDNA derived from T cells, B-cell-depleted T cells, or PBMCs. Subjects who had been exposed to COVID-19, were actively infected with it, or had recovered from it provided the deeply sampled blood TCRbeta repertoires that made up the dataset. The repertoires were made available in a free public database intended to serve as a resource for research on the immune response to SARS-CoV-2. The samples were drawn from two sources: the first 160 participants of the ongoing ImmuneRACE study, and over 1,000 subjects contributed by 6 global collaborators. The sample metadata nearly always contained a de-identified subject ID, COVID-19 status, age in years and sex. Where available, HLA class I and class II types were obtained from metadata supplied by the sample provider rather than from assay-based typing. General study outcomes and caveats: Clinical and demographic metadata were provided uncurated, with the amount varying by source and participant.

Notes on this clone: No antigen is known for it. Per-base qualities were not stored, and no clone one base away is much larger.

Participants in the prospective study were enrolled through a virtual design, were aged 18 to 89 years, and lived in 24 United States geographic areas. In the prospective study, cohorts were assigned on the basis of participant-reported clinical history obtained from a screening survey and a study questionnaire. Recovered participants in ImmuneRACE Cohort 3 were defined by two consecutive negative NP/OP PCR tests, clearance by a healthcare professional, or resolution of symptoms. In the prospective study, whole blood, serum and a nasopharyngeal or oropharyngeal swab were collected from each participant by mobile phlebotomists. Prospective study participants could optionally give additional blood draws and questionnaires over an approximately two-month period. Before DNA extraction, blood samples from the prospective study were shipped at room temperature or frozen. TCRbeta CDR3 regions were amplified from genomic DNA by means of the immunoSEQ Assay, a bias-controlled multiplex PCR. In the paper's pipeline: The number of nucleated cells in each sample was estimated from the amplification of reference gene primers within the assay. To quantify the absolute abundance of each unique TCRbeta CDR3 rearrangement, sequence reads were collapsed and filtered. For each sample, productive Simpson clonality was calculated as the square root of Simpson's diversity index over productive rearrangements. TCRdb obtained this table from immuneACCESS and retained in-frame rearrangements with V and J assigned. These tables miss some clones; where compared with another copy, unresolved V genes account for less than half of the shortfall, and the remainder is unexplained. The V and J calls and the clone size are those of that table, but D and trimming were determined from the DNA. This sample lists approximately 170,000 clones; 84% were detected once. The ten largest clones take up over 9.5% of the sample.

CDR1 and CDR2 (SNHLY, FYNNEI) derive from the germline V gene. Reading from cysteine to phenylalanine, the CDR3 counts 12 amino acids. Only the CDR3 DNA is retained, 36 bases long and in frame from the first base. Cut back by 2 bases and 9 bases, the V and J ends lie 8 bases apart. Recombination linked TRBV2 to TRBJ2-1, with TRBD1 tentatively as D gene (5 bases match). The receptor comes from a man aged 50-60 years who had recovered from COVID-19. Sequenced input: PBMCs or T cells enriched from blood (not recorded which). The bases read TGTGCCAGCAGTGAAAGGGGCTTTGAGCAGTTCTTC. This codes for CASSERGFEQFF.